The 12 T cell receptor beta chains reported below all come from one sample, sequenced in a study of shared clonotypes between healthy human individuals. CD45RO negativity and positive selection for CCR7 defined naive CD8 cells, a population that excluded terminally differentiated effector memory CD45RA+ cells. Sequencing used immunoSEQ multiplex PCR; TCRdb keeps in-frame clones, though not all of them. The data contain some 1,900,000 clones, 85% to 95% of them singletons. Material: naive CD8+ T cells sorted from blood. The receptors shown here come from a man between 18 and 29 years old in good health.

This chain joins TRBV13 and TRBJ1-4; D is unclear. The CDR3 spans 12 residues. Germline V CDR1 and CDR2: PRHDT, FYEKMQ (reference sequence). V lost 5 bases, J lost 8 bases, and 9 bases lay in between. In DNA form, the CDR3 reads TGTGCCAGCAGCACTTACAGAGAAAAACTGTTTTTT. The encoded protein is CASSTYREKLFF. The whole variable domain, filled in from reference TRBV13 and TRBJ1-4, reads AAGVIQSPRHLIKEKRETATLKCYPIPRHDTVYWYQQGPGQDPQFLISFYEKMQSDKGSIPDRFSAQQFSDYHSELNMSSLELGDSALYFCASSTYREKLFFGSGTQLSVL.

The chain couples TRBV10-3 to TRBJ2-3, with 10 nucleotides matching TRBD2. Germline V gene lookup returns CDR1 ENHRY and CDR2 SYGVKD. This CDR3 comprises 18 residues. J gave up 0 bases and V 0 bases, and 6 bases lay outside the gene matches. CDR3 amino acids: CAISESIGTSDSTDTQYF. CDR3 in DNA: TGTGCCATCAGTGAGTCGATAGGGACTAGCGATAGCACAGATACGCAGTATTTT.

V usage is TRBV19 and J usage is TRBJ1-1; D is uncertain. Per germline, CDR1 LNHDA and CDR2 SQIVND (reference sequence). V dropped 4 bases and J dropped 4 bases, with 13 bases sitting between them. The CDR3 contains 14 residues. CDR3 protein: CASSTPTGFTEAFF. The CDR3 DNA follows: TGTGCCAGTAGTACCCCCACGGGGTTCACTGAAGCTTTCTTT.

The rearrangement links TRBV4-1 to TRBJ2-2; TRBD2 matches 9 bases. This CDR3 is 15 amino acids long. Germline V lookup: CDR1 MGHRA, CDR2 YSYEKL. The V segment lost 0 bases and the J segment 6 bases; nucleotides outside the gene matches: 2. CDR3: CASSQEGLASGELFF. The CDR3 nucleotides are TGCGCCAGCAGCCAAGAAGGACTAGCGTCCGGGGAGCTGTTTTTT.

The V gene is TRBV9, the J gene TRBJ2-5, with D possibly TRBD2 on 6 matching bases. CDR1 SGDLS and CDR2 YYNGEE come from the germline V gene. This CDR3 has 14 residues. V dropped 3 bases and J dropped 5 bases, with 14 bases sitting between them. The CDR3, as DNA: TGTGCCAGCAGCGCCAGGGACTCCATCGAGACCCAGTACTTC. The encoded protein is CASSARDSIETQYF.

The chain's CDR3 is CASSMTTGPTEAFF. CDR3 in DNA: TGTGCCAGTAGTATGACCACAGGGCCCACTGAAGCTTTCTTT. The chain uses TRBV19 and TRBJ1-1; D is perhaps TRBD1 (6 bases). The ends were cut back, 3 bases at V and 4 bases at J, with 12 bases in the middle. Germline V gene data show CDR1 as LNHDA and CDR2 as SQIVND (reference sequence). The CDR3 runs 14 residues.

The chain carries TRBV4-1 and TRBJ2-7; TRBD1 matches at 8 bases. Germline loops: CDR1 MGHRA, CDR2 YSYEKL. After removal of 4 bases from V and 5 bases from J, the junction contained 7 bases not matched to a gene. This CDR3 contains 14 residues. The CDR3 region is CASSPRHRGDEQYF. The CDR3 DNA sequence: TGCGCCAGCAGCCCACGGCACAGGGGGGACGAGCAGTACTTC.

The chain joins TRBV10-3 to TRBJ2-5, with 9 bases matching TRBD1. After removal of 1 base from V and 2 bases from J, the junction contained 2 bases not matched to a gene. The CDR3 is 15 amino acids. Germline V gene sequence: CDR1 ENHRY, CDR2 SYGVKD. The CDR3 spells CAISEWGTGQETQYF. The CDR3, as DNA: TGTGCCATCAGTGAGTGGGGGACAGGGCAAGAGACCCAGTACTTC.

V and J are TRBV5-6 and TRBJ1-1; 7 nucleotides line up with TRBD1. This CDR3 has 16 residues. The V gene end was trimmed by 5 bases and the J gene end by 1 base; junction bases not matched to a gene: 11. The V gene's germline CDR1 is SGHDT and CDR2 YYEEEE. The CDR3 DNA sequence: TGTGCCAGCAGGAATTGGAATCGACAGGGGAACACTGAAGCTTTCTTT. It codes for CASRNWNRQGNTEAFF.

This rearrangement joins TRBV7-9 to TRBJ2-1; no firm D call. The V gene's germline CDR1 is SEHNR and CDR2 FQNEAQ (reference sequence). The CDR3 covers 14 residues. Trimming left V 5 bases short and J 13 bases short, with 21 bases between. The chain's CDR3 is CASSTSPIRGDQFF. In DNA form, the CDR3 reads TGTGCCAGCAGCACATCCCCAATTAGAGGCGACCAGTTCTTC.

The V call is TRBV28, the J call TRBJ2-7; a weak D match, TRBD2 (5 bases). Trimming pared 3 bases from V and 3 bases from J, leaving 12 bases between. The CDR3 is made up of 14 amino acids. Germline V gene sequence: CDR1 MDHEN, CDR2 SYDVKM. The CDR3 protein is CASSFRGPLYEQYF. The CDR3 nucleotides read TGTGCCAGCAGTTTTCGGGGTCCCCTCTACGAGCAGTACTTC.

This clone was detected only once. The V gene is TRBV5-1, the J gene TRBJ2-2, with 8 bases aligning to TRBD1. CDR1 and CDR2 from the germline V gene are SGHRS and YFSETQ. This CDR3 contains 15 residues. After removal of 3 bases from V and 4 bases from J, the junction contained 5 bases not matched to a gene. The CDR3 spells CASSSRTGITGELFF. CDR3 bases: TGCGCCAGCAGCTCTCGGACAGGGATCACCGGGGAGCTGTTTTTT.